The next 26 T cell receptor beta chains were all read from a single sample in a study of blood T cell repertoires in COVID-19 (TCRdb year 2020). To prepare the library, the immunoSEQ multiplex PCR assay was applied. Held by TCRdb, this immuneACCESS table contains in-frame sequences only and omits some clones. Under half of the omission traces to an unresolved V gene where checked; the cause of the rest is unknown. Counted in this sample were under 300,000 clones; approximately 87% of them appeared once. The leading ten clones occupy under 6.5% of the sample. Sequenced: peripheral blood. These receptors were collected from a man aged 55-75 years with acute or convalescent COVID-19.

The chain has TRBV18 and TRBJ1-5; D is ambiguous. V gave up 2 bases and J gave up 5 bases, with 13 bases separating them. This CDR3 spans 15 amino acids. Germline V gene lookup returns CDR1 KGHSH and CDR2 LQKENI. CDR3: CASSPGRTLDQPQHF. The CDR3 nucleotides are TGTGCCAGCTCACCAGGGAGGACCCTGGATCAGCCCCAGCATTTT.

This clone was observed once. This chain connects TRBV3-1 (or the pseudogene TRBV3-2) to TRBJ1-2; possibly TRBD1 for D (5 bases). The germline V gene has CDR1 LGHDT and CDR2 YNNKEL (reference sequence). Trimming pared 4 bases from V and 7 bases from J, leaving 19 bases between. This CDR3 has 15 residues. CDR3 sequence (DNA): TGTGCCAGCAGCCCTCTCTTATCTCAGGGTATTGGCTACACCTTC. Residues: CASSPLLSQGIGYTF.

The genes are TRBV11-2 and TRBJ1-1; D gene unclear. Trimming took 0 bases from V and 8 from J, leaving 10 bases between them. Germline V lookup: CDR1 SGHAT, CDR2 FQNNGV. The CDR3 loop spans 13 amino acids. The CDR3 reads CASSLDVWREAFF. The CDR3, as DNA: TGTGCCAGCAGCTTAGATGTTTGGAGAGAAGCTTTCTTT.

For the CDR3, the DNA is TGTGCCAGCAGCCAGGCAGGGGGCGGGAACACTGAAGCTTTCTTT. This gives the protein CASSQAGGGNTEAFF. The gene calls are TRBV4-2 and TRBJ1-1; 8 nucleotides line up with TRBD1. V lost 3 bases, J lost 1 base, and 4 bases stayed unmatched. This CDR3 is 15 amino acids long. In germline, CDR1 is LGHNA, CDR2 YNFKEQ.

The table lists this clone with a count of one. The chain uses TRBV7-6 and TRBJ2-7, with TRBD1 matching over 8 bases. V shed 3 bases and J 3 bases; nucleotides not matched to a gene: 1. Germline V gene lookup returns CDR1 SGHVS and CDR2 FNYEAQ. This CDR3 is 13 amino acids long. Here the CDR3 reads CASSLTGDYEQYF. For the CDR3, the DNA is TGTGCCAGCAGCTTGACAGGGGACTACGAGCAGTACTTC. Looking up the rest from reference TRBV7-6 and TRBJ2-7 gives the full variable domain: GAGVSQSPRYKVTKRGQDVALRCDPISGHVSLYWYRQALGQGPEFLTYFNYEAQQDKSGLPNDRFSAERPEGSISTLTIQRTEQRDSAMYRCASSLTGDYEQYFGPGTRLTVT.

The chain carries TRBV21-1 and TRBJ1-1; the D call of TRBD1 is as the table states it, not checked on the DNA. TRBV21-1 is a recognized pseudogene. The CDR3 length is 14 residues. CDR3 sequence (DNA): TGTGCCAGCAGCAGAGACAGGGGTGGTACTGAAGCTTTCTTT. Translating it yields CASSRDRGGTEAFF.

This chain connects TRBV5-3 to TRBJ1-4; 7 bases map to TRBD1. TRBV5-3 falls under the ORF class, with uncertain function. V lost 0 bases and J lost 8; bases outside the gene matches: 4. The CDR3 is 14 residues long. As DNA, the CDR3 is TGTGCCAGAAGCTTGGACAGGGGTTGCGAAAAACTGTTTTTT. Translating it yields CARSLDRGCEKLFF.

This rearrangement joins TRBV28 to TRBJ2-2; D call uncertain. The length of the CDR3 is 13 residues. In germline, CDR1 is MDHEN, CDR2 SYDVKM. V gave up 4 bases and J gave up 7 bases, with 10 bases separating them. CDR3 protein: CASSSYTGGELFF. The CDR3 coding sequence is TGTGCCAGCAGTTCCTATACGGGCGGGGAGCTGTTTTTT.

The chain employs TRBV10-3 and TRBJ2-2, with 10 bases matching TRBD2. After removal of 4 bases from V and 11 bases from J, the junction contained 7 bases not matched to a gene. Per germline, CDR1 ENHRY and CDR2 SYGVKD. The CDR3 loop spans 14 amino acids. For the CDR3, the DNA is TGTGCCATCAGTGTCCTAGCGGGAGAAGGAGAGCTGTTTTTT. Translating gives CAISVLAGEGELFF.

This clone was detected only a few times. The chain has TRBV7-2 and TRBJ2-7; D gene uncertain. Trimming removed 3 bases from V and 4 bases from J, with 7 bases in between. This CDR3 is 12 amino acids long. Germline CDR1 reads SGHTA; CDR2 reads FQGNSA. CDR3 amino acids: CASSFTGYEQYF. CDR3 in DNA: TGTGCCAGCAGCTTTACGGGTTACGAGCAGTACTTC.

The chain links TRBV18 to TRBJ2-1; the match to TRBD2 covers 8 bases. The germline gives CDR1 KGHSH, CDR2 LQKENI. Trimming at V came to 0 bases and at J to 6 bases, leaving 4 bases not matched to a gene. The CDR3 extends over 15 amino acids. The CDR3 protein is CASSPPSGSSNEQFF. DNA of the CDR3: TGTGCCAGCTCACCACCGAGCGGGAGCTCCAATGAGCAGTTCTTC.

The chain couples TRBV27 to TRBJ2-7; 7 bases align to TRBD2. The CDR3 covers 13 residues. Germline CDR1 MNHEY, CDR2 SMNVEV (reference sequence). The V segment lost 3 bases and the J segment 6 bases; nucleotides outside the gene matches: 5. CDR3 protein: CASSFSTSSEQYF. CDR3 DNA sequence: TGTGCCAGCAGTTTTTCGACTAGCTCCGAGCAGTACTTC.

This chain joins TRBV7-9 and TRBJ1-2; TRBD1 agrees at 9 bases. CDR3 length equals 13 residues. In germline, CDR1 is SEHNR, CDR2 FQNEAQ (reference sequence). Losses at the gene ends were 8 bases for V and 4 bases for J; bases not matched to a gene: 5. The CDR3 loop reads CASEVTGGYGYTF. The CDR3 DNA follows: TGTGCCAGCGAGGTGACAGGGGGCTATGGCTACACCTTC.

The chain couples TRBV24-1 to TRBJ1-2; D might be TRBD1 (6 bases). The V end was cut by 3 bases, the J end by 5 bases, with 15 bases between. CDR1 and CDR2 from the germline V gene are KGHDR and SFDVKD. The CDR3 loop spans 15 amino acids. In nucleotides, the CDR3 is TGTGCCACCAGTGATCCCCTGACAGGAAAATATGGCTACACCTTC. Translating it yields CATSDPLTGKYGYTF.

About this clone itself: The same CDR3 also results from other DNA sequences found in this sample. The chain has TRBV27 and TRBJ2-2, with 12 bases aligning to TRBD2. Germline CDR1 and CDR2: MNHEY and SMNVEV (reference sequence). J gave up 5 bases and V 2 bases, and 0 bases lay outside the gene matches. CDR3 length equals 15 residues. The CDR3 DNA sequence: TGTGCCAGCAGTTTACTAGCGGGAGGGACCGGGGAGCTGTTTTTT. Translation gives CASSLLAGGTGELFF.

V gene TRBV18 combines with J gene TRBJ1-1; D not certain. CDR3 size: 14 residues. Germline CDR1 and CDR2: KGHSH and LQKENI. Trimming pared 2 bases from V and 5 bases from J, leaving 12 bases between. In nucleotides, the CDR3 is TGTGCCAGCTCACCAGCCGCCACGGGTACTGAAGCTTTCTTT. This gives the protein CASSPAATGTEAFF.

This chain uses TRBV12-3 or TRBV12-4 with TRBJ1-5, with D tentatively TRBD1 (5 bases). This CDR3 is 12 amino acids long. V lost 3 bases and J 10 bases, leaving 10 bases between the germline ends. Here the CDR3 reads CASSLGGIPQHF. The CDR3 DNA reads TGTGCCAGCAGTTTGGGGGGGATACCCCAGCATTTT.

The J gene is TRBJ1-3, the V gene TRBV29-1; D is unclear. The CDR3 contains 14 residues. Trimming took off 1 base at V and 4 bases at J, with 11 bases between the two ends. Per germline, CDR1 SQVTM and CDR2 ANQGSEA. CDR3 sequence reads: CSVEVLSRGNTIYF. In DNA form, the CDR3 reads TGCAGCGTTGAAGTTCTATCGAGGGGAAACACCATATATTTT. Filled out from reference TRBV29-1 and TRBJ1-3, the complete variable domain reads SAVISQKPSRDICQRGTSLTIQCQVDSQVTMMFWYRQQPGQSLTLIATANQGSEATYESGFVIDKFPISRPNLTFSTLTVSNMSPEDSSIYLCSVEVLSRGNTIYFGEGSWLTVV.

This chain joins TRBV7-2 and TRBJ2-7; TRBD2 is a possible D gene (6 bases). The CDR3 runs 14 residues. Per germline, CDR1 SGHTA and CDR2 FQGNSA. Trimming stripped 1 base from V and 4 bases from J, with 11 bases between. The CDR3 DNA is TGTGCCAGCAGCTTAGATGGAGGGAAGTACGAGCAGTACTTC. Translated: CASSLDGGKYEQYF.

CDR3 DNA sequence: TGTGCCAGCAGCCCCGGGAGCGGGGAAGCTTTCTTT. This codes for CASSPGSGEAFF. This chain uses TRBV9 with TRBJ1-1, with D uncertain. The CDR3 totals 12 residues. The V end lost 4 bases, the J end lost 8 bases, and 12 bases lay between the germline ends. In germline, CDR1 is SGDLS, CDR2 YYNGEE. The full variable domain, completed using reference TRBV9 and TRBJ1-1, is DSGVTQTPKHLITATGQRVTLRCSPRSGDLSVYWYQQSLDQGLQFLIQYYNGEERAKGNILERFSAQQFPDLHSELNLSSLELGDSALYFCASSPGSGEAFFGQGTRLTVV.

V and J are TRBV9 and TRBJ1-1; no clear D gene. The CDR3 totals 13 residues. Germline values: CDR1 SGDLS, CDR2 YYNGEE. With 0 bases removed from V and 4 bases from J, the gap between germline ends came to 7 bases. The CDR3 DNA sequence: TGTGCCAGCAGCGTAGCTGGGAGCACTGAAGCTTTCTTT. It specifies CASSVAGSTEAFF.

The V gene is TRBV7-2, the J gene TRBJ2-7; 9 positions agree with TRBD1. The V and J ends lost 8 bases and 3 bases, in that order; junction bases with no gene match: 11. There are 15 residues in the CDR3. CDR1 SGHTA and CDR2 FQGNSA come from the germline V gene. The chain's CDR3 is CASGITGGSLYEQYF. As DNA, the CDR3 is TGTGCCAGCGGCATCACAGGGGGCTCCCTCTACGAGCAGTACTTC.

The chain links TRBV12-3 or TRBV12-4 to TRBJ2-1, with TRBD2 as a possible D gene (5 bases). CDR3 length: 12 residues. V lost 5 bases to trimming and J lost 9 bases, with 11 bases between them. The CDR3 nucleotides are TGTGCCAGCAGTAGCCTAGGAGGTGAGCAGTTCTTC. Translating it yields CASSSLGGEQFF.

On this clone: Additional DNA sequences in this sample encode the identical CDR3. The J gene is TRBJ1-5, the V gene TRBV18, with 7 bases identical to TRBD1. The CDR3 has 14 amino acids. V shed 3 bases and J 5 bases; nucleotides not matched to a gene: 4. Germline assignment: CDR1 KGHSH and CDR2 LQKENI. The CDR3 nucleotides read TGTGCCAGCTCACCCTCAGGGGGAGATCAGCCCCAGCATTTT. Translated: CASSPSGGDQPQHF.

This chain joins TRBV28 and TRBJ1-2; D gene ambiguous. Germline V gene lookup returns CDR1 MDHEN and CDR2 SYDVKM. CDR3 length equals 14 residues. V was shortened by 5 bases and J by 0 bases, with 10 bases between the two germline ends. CDR3 in amino acids: CASSPPGPNYGYTF. The CDR3 DNA reads TGTGCCAGCAGTCCCCCGGGTCCTAACTATGGCTACACCTTC.

A single count supports this clone. This sequence joins TRBV2 and TRBJ2-2; D is undetermined. Germline V gives CDR1 SNHLY, CDR2 FYNNEI. Between the trimmed V and J ends, which lost 2 bases and 2 bases, there was a span of 6 bases. The CDR3 is 14 residues long. The CDR3 nucleotides are TGTGCCAGCAGTGAAACCAGAAACACCGGGGAGCTGTTTTTT. This codes for CASSETRNTGELFF.